This T cell receptor (beta chain) was sequenced in a study of shared clonotypes between healthy human individuals. Notes on the study in general: Tissue TCR repertoires likely differ from these blood-only repertoires.

The CDR3 runs to 14 residues. Germline loops: CDR1 MGHDK, CDR2 SYGVNS. The V and J ends lost 4 bases and 3 bases, in that order; junction bases with no gene match: 2. Data came from immunoSEQ multiplex PCR; TCRdb stores just in-frame clones and leaves some out. Here the sample spans approximately 110,000 clones, roughly 66% being singletons. As regards this clone: Its antigen is undetermined.

The specimen sequenced was memory CD8+ T cells sorted from blood. The subset was: CD45RO+ cells pooled with CCR7-negative TemRA cells. This rearrangement joins TRBV25-1 to TRBJ2-4, with 8 bases lining up with TRBD1. The clonotype comes from a woman aged 25 to 39 in good health. The CDR3 reads CASSGTGNKNIQYF. CDR3 coding DNA: TGTGCCAGCAGTGGGACAGGGAACAAAAACATTCAGTACTTC.